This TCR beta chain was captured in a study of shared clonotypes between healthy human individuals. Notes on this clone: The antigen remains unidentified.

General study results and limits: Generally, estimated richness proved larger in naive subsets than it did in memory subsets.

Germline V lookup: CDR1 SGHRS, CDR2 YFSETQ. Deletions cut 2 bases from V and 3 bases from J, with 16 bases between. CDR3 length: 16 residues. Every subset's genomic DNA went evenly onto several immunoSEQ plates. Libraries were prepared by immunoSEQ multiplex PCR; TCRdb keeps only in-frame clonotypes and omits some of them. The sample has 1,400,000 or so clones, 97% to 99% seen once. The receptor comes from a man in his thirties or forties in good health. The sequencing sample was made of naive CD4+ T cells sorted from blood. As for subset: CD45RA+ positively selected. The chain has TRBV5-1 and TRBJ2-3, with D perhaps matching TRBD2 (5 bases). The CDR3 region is CASSLARGVPTDTQYF. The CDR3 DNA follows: TGCGCCAGCAGCTTAGCCCGGGGTGTCCCGACAGATACGCAGTATTTT.